This record concerns one T cell receptor beta chain sequence. Its antigen is as yet unknown. This record belongs to a study of Ad26.COV2.S vaccination and SARS-CoV-2 variants. On the study more broadly: Within the COV1001 Ad26.COV2.S trial arm, the donor was enrolled. Each vaccinee took Ad26.COV2.S intramuscularly, once or twice 56 days apart. General study points: Measurement of non-spike TCR breadth gave similar results in vaccine and placebo recipients. Participants in the vaccine arm had higher spike-specific TCR breadth; placebo recipients had lower.

This table comes from immunoSEQ multiplex PCR, and its TCRdb copy is limited to in-frame clones, with some not included. The profile shows around 300,000 clones, approximately 86% of them singletons. Treatment noted: approximately 18 received Ad26.COV2.S at low or high dose, single or two shots; roughly five received placebo; per-sample allocation not given. Specimen acquisition occurred on day 63 following the initial vaccine or placebo injection. Trimming removed 6 bases at V and 7 bases at J, with 19 bases between. The length of the CDR3 is 14 residues. In germline, CDR1 is LNHDA, CDR2 SQIVND (reference sequence).

This specimen consisted of peripheral blood, obtained in a trial of Ad26.COV2.S vaccine versus placebo. The chain recombines TRBV19 with TRBJ2-7; D is uncertain. This TCR derives from a person aged 18 to 65 who received the Ad26.COV2.S COVID-19 vaccine or a placebo. The CDR3, as DNA: TGTGCCAGTAGCCAGGCCCTAAGGAATGGAGAGCAGTACTTC. The encoded protein is CASSQALRNGEQYF.